The 24 T cell receptor beta chains below come from one sample, sequenced in a study of response to subunit inactivated influenza vaccine. TCRdb re-called the RT-PCR reads with MiXCR, one entry per CDR3 protein. The repertoire holds about 570,000 distinct CDR3 sequences, with approximately 10% as singletons. The same data also contributed to another study, on T cells expressing NK-cell markers. This second study notes: Beta-chain TCR cDNA was generated via 5'RACE template switching with UMIs.

The sequenced sample was PBMCs from blood, obtained on the day of vaccination. The receptors come from a man aged 50-59 years who received an inactivated influenza vaccine.

On this clonotype itself: A much larger clone lies a single base off, so this may be a read error. The V gene is TRBV9, the J gene TRBJ2-3, with 10 bases identical to TRBD2. In germline, CDR1 is SGDLS, CDR2 YYNGEE. The CDR3 spans 18 residues. V gave up 4 bases and J gave up 1 base; unmatched junction bases: 12. CDR3 protein: CASSIGLAEAYRTDTQYF. CDR3 DNA: TGTGCCAGCAGCATCGGACTAGCGGAAGCCTACCGCACAGATACGCAGTATTTT.

This clonotype was observed a handful of times. CDR3 nucleotides: TGCGCCAGCAGCCGTCTAGCGGGCAGCTCCTACGAGCAGTACTTC. Encoded protein: CASSRLAGSSYEQYF. The chain uses TRBV5-1 and TRBJ2-7; 8 nucleotides line up with TRBD2. The CDR3 has 15 amino acids. CDR1 and CDR2 (germline): SGHRS, YFSETQ. The junction had 6 bases not matched to a gene; V was cut back by 4 bases and J by 0 bases.

This chain connects TRBV20-1 to TRBJ2-5; 10 positions agree with TRBD2. Germline CDR1 and CDR2: DFQATT and SNEGSKA (reference sequence). Losses at the gene ends were 5 bases for V and 7 bases for J; bases not matched to a gene: 10. CDR3 size: 14 residues. The CDR3 sequence is CSAPGLAEMGTQYF. DNA of the CDR3: TGCAGTGCTCCAGGACTAGCGGAGATGGGGACCCAGTACTTC.

The chain couples TRBV3-1 to TRBJ2-1; 8 bases line up with TRBD1. V was clipped by 3 bases and J by 7 bases; unmatched bases: 11. From germline, CDR1 is LGHDT and CDR2 YNNKEL (reference sequence). The CDR3 is 16 residues long. The CDR3 region is CASSQPGQGAPNEQFF. The DNA for the CDR3 is TGTGCCAGCAGCCAGCCCGGACAGGGTGCGCCTAATGAGCAGTTCTTC.

In this sample, this clonotype turned up a few times. The chain combines TRBV27 with TRBJ2-7, with D tentatively TRBD2 (6 bases). Germline V gene data show CDR1 as MNHEY and CDR2 as SMNVEV (reference sequence). The CDR3 covers 13 residues. Trimming stripped 2 bases from V and 4 bases from J, with 9 bases between. For the CDR3, the DNA is TGTGCCAGCAGTTTAGTGGCGGGATACGAGCAGTACTTC. Its translation is CASSLVAGYEQYF.

This clonotype was detected only a few times. V usage is TRBV7-2 and J usage is TRBJ2-7; D may match TRBD1 or TRBD2 (5 bases each). The CDR3 sequence is 15 residues long. V was trimmed by 3 bases and J by 1 base, leaving 13 bases between them. Per the germline V gene, CDR1 is SGHTA and CDR2 is FQGNSA. The CDR3 reads CASSLSWGSSYEQYF. DNA for the CDR3: TGTGCCAGCAGCTTGAGTTGGGGGTCTTCCTACGAGCAGTACTTC.

This clonotype has a count of ten or more. The V call is TRBV12-3 or TRBV12-4, the J call TRBJ1-2; D call uncertain. CDR3 length equals 20 residues. Trimming left V 0 bases short and J 0 bases short, with 23 bases between. The CDR3 coding sequence is TGTGCCAGCAGTTTAGCCCAGGAGCTACTCGTGGGTGGAGCTAACTATGGCTACACCTTC. Translation gives CASSLAQELLVGGANYGYTF.

This clonotype was observed at least ten times. This chain links TRBV12-3 or TRBV12-4 with TRBJ1-6, with D unclear. V was cut by 0 bases and J by 8 bases, with 8 bases left in between. The CDR3 extends over 14 amino acids. The CDR3 DNA reads TGTGCCAGCAGTTTAGCGTCCCGTCATTCACCCCTCCACTTT. This sequence encodes CASSLASRHSPLHF.

This chain links TRBV15 with TRBJ2-7; 7 bases agree with TRBD2. CDR3 length: 15 amino acids. Germline CDR1 is LNHNV and CDR2 is YYDKDF (reference sequence). V gave up 1 base and J gave up 0 bases; unmatched junction bases: 3. The CDR3 coding sequence is TGTGCCACCAGCAGAGGCGGGGACTACTCCTACGAGCAGTACTTC. Translating gives CATSRGGDYSYEQYF.

This clonotype occurred a few times. The V gene is TRBV28, the J gene TRBJ1-2, with 9 positions matching TRBD1. This CDR3 spans 15 amino acids. J lost 4 bases, V lost 7 bases, and 10 bases had no gene match. CDR1 is MDHEN and CDR2 is SYDVKM in the germline V gene. The CDR3 protein is CASNDRDRDSYGYTF. For the CDR3, the DNA is TGTGCCAGCAACGACCGGGACAGGGATTCCTATGGCTACACCTTC.

The sample holds many counts of this clonotype. This chain uses TRBV5-5 with TRBJ2-5; 12 nucleotides match TRBD2. Germline V gene lookup returns CDR1 SGHKS and CDR2 YYEKEE (reference sequence). Losses at the gene ends were 3 bases for V and 2 bases for J; bases not matched to a gene: 8. The CDR3 loop spans 17 amino acids. CDR3: CASSSPTSGGRQETQYF. The DNA of the CDR3 is TGTGCCAGCAGCTCACCGACTAGCGGGGGTAGGCAAGAGACCCAGTACTTC.

The CDR3 coding sequence is TGCAGCGTTGAAGCTAGGTGGGCTGAAGCTTTCTTT. Residues: CSVEARWAEAFF. The chain couples TRBV29-1 to TRBJ1-1; the D is unclear. This CDR3 contains 12 residues. Trimming removed 1 base at V and 6 bases at J, with 9 bases between. Germline V CDR1 and CDR2: SQVTM, ANQGSEA. Filled out from reference TRBV29-1 and TRBJ1-1, the complete variable domain reads SAVISQKPSRDICQRGTSLTIQCQVDSQVTMMFWYRQQPGQSLTLIATANQGSEATYESGFVIDKFPISRPNLTFSTLTVSNMSPEDSSIYLCSVEARWAEAFFGQGTRLTVV.

This clonotype was picked up a small number of times. The genes are TRBV20-1 and TRBJ2-5; maybe TRBD2 (5 bases). This CDR3 contains 12 residues. Deletions cut 3 bases from V and 5 bases from J, with 10 bases between. Germline V gives CDR1 DFQATT, CDR2 SNEGSKA (reference sequence). CDR3 DNA: TGCAGTGCTAGTTTGCGGGTCGAGACCCAGTACTTC. Its translation is CSASLRVETQYF.

This clonotype was recorded a few times. The chain recombines TRBV12-3 or TRBV12-4 with TRBJ2-3; D is possibly TRBD2 (5 bases). Trimming removed 6 bases at V and 6 bases at J, with 16 bases between. The CDR3 loop spans 14 amino acids. CDR3 DNA: TGTGCCAGCAGCCTAGGAGGTTCCGGGGATACGCAGTATTTT. It encodes CASSLGGSGDTQYF.

The CDR3 nucleotides are TGTGCCAGCAGTTTATACCCCCGTAGACAGGGGCATCACAATGAGCAGTTCTTC. Protein: CASSLYPRRQGHHNEQFF. The rearrangement links TRBV28 to TRBJ2-1, with 8 nucleotides matching TRBD1. Germline assignment: CDR1 MDHEN and CDR2 SYDVKM. The CDR3 spans 18 residues. J lost 5 bases, V lost 1 base, and 13 bases had no gene match.

This clonotype has a count of ten or more. The gene calls are TRBV4-2 and TRBJ1-4; D not resolved. Trimming removed 0 bases from V and 3 bases from J, with 5 bases in between. The germline V gene has CDR1 LGHNA and CDR2 YNFKEQ. CDR3 size: 14 residues. The CDR3 DNA reads as TGTGCCAGCAGCCAAGAGACACCTAATGAAAAACTGTTTTTT. Protein: CASSQETPNEKLFF.

This clonotype was seen at least ten times. This sequence joins TRBV5-6 and TRBJ1-1; D uncertain. The CDR3 covers 13 residues. V gave up 7 bases and J gave up 4 bases, with 14 bases separating them. Germline-derived CDR1 and CDR2 are SGHDT and YYEEEE. Written as DNA, the CDR3 is TGTGCCAGCTCGCCCTCAGTGGGCACTGAAGCTTTCTTT. It codes for CASSPSVGTEAFF.

The CDR3 loop reads CASSPTDRALRKQYF. CDR3 DNA sequence: TGTGCCAGCAGCCCGACGGACAGGGCCTTGAGGAAGCAGTATTTT. The V call is TRBV12-3 or TRBV12-4, the J call TRBJ2-3; 8 bases are shared with TRBD1. CDR3 length equals 15 residues. The V and J ends lost 6 bases and 11 bases, in that order; junction bases with no gene match: 16.

This clonotype has a count of ten or more. J is TRBJ1-4 and V is TRBV5-1; weak D call: TRBD1 (5 bases). Trimming cost V 0 bases and J 5 bases, with 11 bases left between them. CDR3 length: 15 amino acids. CDR1 and CDR2 from the germline V gene are SGHRS and YFSETQ. As DNA, the CDR3 is TGCGCCAGCAGCTTGGCCCGGGGCGTAAATGAAAAACTGTTTTTT. It codes for CASSLARGVNEKLFF.

This clonotype has a handful of counts. The V call is TRBV15, the J call TRBJ2-7; D uncertain. CDR3 length: 14 amino acids. The germline CDR1 and CDR2 sequences are LNHNV and YYDKDF (reference sequence). V was trimmed by 3 bases and J by 1 base, leaving 10 bases between them. The CDR3 DNA reads as TGTGCCACCAGCAGGTTGGGGTCTTCCTACGAGCAGTACTTC. The encoded protein is CATSRLGSSYEQYF.

This clonotype has ten or more counts. This chain uses TRBV11-1 with TRBJ2-7; 8 nucleotides line up with TRBD2. Germline V gene data show CDR1 as SGHAT and CDR2 as FQDESV (reference sequence). The junction had 17 bases not matched to a gene; V was cut back by 7 bases and J by 0 bases. The CDR3 has 18 residues. The CDR3 here is CASTTNAGGVLSSYEQYF. CDR3 DNA: TGTGCCAGCACCACAAACGCGGGAGGCGTCCTTAGCTCCTACGAGCAGTACTTC.

This chain connects TRBV10-3 to TRBJ2-3; no clear D. Trimming stripped 9 bases from V and 1 base from J, with 11 bases between. This CDR3 has 13 amino acids. CDR1 and CDR2 from the germline V gene are ENHRY and SYGVKD. CDR3 sequence: CAMKVERTDTQYF. CDR3 nucleotide sequence: TGTGCCATGAAAGTAGAACGCACAGATACGCAGTATTTT.

V gene TRBV6-2 or TRBV6-3 combines with J gene TRBJ2-7, with a possible D match to TRBD1 (5 bases). Germline-derived CDR1 and CDR2 are MNHEY and SVGEGT. The CDR3 sequence is 12 residues long. The V and J ends lost 6 bases and 6 bases respectively, with 12 bases between them. The CDR3, as DNA: TGTGCCAGCAGGGACAACCTTCTCGAGCAGTACTTC. Protein product: CASRDNLLEQYF.

The genes are TRBV7-9 and TRBJ2-1, with 10 bases that match TRBD1. This CDR3 is built from 15 residues. J lost 6 bases, V lost 5 bases, and 7 bases had no gene match. Germline loops: CDR1 SEHNR, CDR2 FQNEAQ (reference sequence). DNA of the CDR3: TGTGCCAGCAGCCCGACAGGGGGCTCCAGCAATGAGCAGTTCTTC. It specifies CASSPTGGSSNEQFF.